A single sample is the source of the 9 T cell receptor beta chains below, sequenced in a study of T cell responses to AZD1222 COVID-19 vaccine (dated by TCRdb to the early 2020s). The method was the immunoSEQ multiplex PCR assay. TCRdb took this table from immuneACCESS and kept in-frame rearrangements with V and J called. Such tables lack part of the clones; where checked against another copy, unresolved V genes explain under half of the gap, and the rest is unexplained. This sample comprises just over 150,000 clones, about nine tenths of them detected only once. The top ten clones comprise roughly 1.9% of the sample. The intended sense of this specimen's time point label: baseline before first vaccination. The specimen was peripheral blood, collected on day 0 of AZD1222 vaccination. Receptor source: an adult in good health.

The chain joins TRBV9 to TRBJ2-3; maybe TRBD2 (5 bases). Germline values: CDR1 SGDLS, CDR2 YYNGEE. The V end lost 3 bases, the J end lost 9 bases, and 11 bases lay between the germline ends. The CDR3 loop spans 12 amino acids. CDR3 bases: TGTGCCAGCAGCGACCTGGGCGGGACGCAGTATTTT. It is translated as CASSDLGGTQYF.

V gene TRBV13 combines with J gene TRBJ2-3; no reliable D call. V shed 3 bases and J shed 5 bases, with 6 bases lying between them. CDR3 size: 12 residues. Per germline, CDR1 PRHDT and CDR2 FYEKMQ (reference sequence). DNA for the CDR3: TGTGCCAGCAGCTTTTGGGGAGATACGCAGTATTTT. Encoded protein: CASSFWGDTQYF.

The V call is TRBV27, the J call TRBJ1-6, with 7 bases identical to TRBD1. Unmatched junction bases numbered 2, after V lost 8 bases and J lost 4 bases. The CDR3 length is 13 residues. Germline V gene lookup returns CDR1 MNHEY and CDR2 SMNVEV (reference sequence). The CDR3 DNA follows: TGTGCCAGCGGGGACAGTTATAATTCACCCCTCCACTTT. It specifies CASGDSYNSPLHF.

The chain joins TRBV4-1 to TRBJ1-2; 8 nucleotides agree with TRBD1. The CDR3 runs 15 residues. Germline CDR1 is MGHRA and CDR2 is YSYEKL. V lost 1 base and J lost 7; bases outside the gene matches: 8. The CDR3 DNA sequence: TGCGCCAGCAGCCAAGGGACAGGGAGTATTAGTGGCTACACCTTC. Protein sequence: CASSQGTGSISGYTF.

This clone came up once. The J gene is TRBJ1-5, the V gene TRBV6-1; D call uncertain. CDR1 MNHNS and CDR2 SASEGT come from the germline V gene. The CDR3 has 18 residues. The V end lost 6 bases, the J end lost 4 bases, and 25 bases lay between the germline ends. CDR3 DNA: TGTGCCAGCAGAGAACTCTACCCTCTGACGGCGGGGAATCAGCCCCAGCATTTT. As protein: CASRELYPLTAGNQPQHF.

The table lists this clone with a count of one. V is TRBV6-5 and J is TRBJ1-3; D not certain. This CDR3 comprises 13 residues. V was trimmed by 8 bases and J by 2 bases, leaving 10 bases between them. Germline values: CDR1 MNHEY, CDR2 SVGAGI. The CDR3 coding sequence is TGTGCCAGCCGGAGGGTGACTGGAAACACCATATATTTT. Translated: CASRRVTGNTIYF.

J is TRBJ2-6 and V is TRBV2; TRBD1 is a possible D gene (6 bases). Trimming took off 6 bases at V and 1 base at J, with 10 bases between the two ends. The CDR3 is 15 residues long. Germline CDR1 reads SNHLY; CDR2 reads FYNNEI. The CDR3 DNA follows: TGTGCCAGCAGATCAGGGGTTTCTGGGGCCAACGTCCTGACTTTC. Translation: CASRSGVSGANVLTF.

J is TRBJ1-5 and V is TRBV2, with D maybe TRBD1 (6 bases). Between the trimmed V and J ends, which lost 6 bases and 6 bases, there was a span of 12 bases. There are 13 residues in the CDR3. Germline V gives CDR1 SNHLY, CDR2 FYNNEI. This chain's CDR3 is CASRTDRSQPQHF. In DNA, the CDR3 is TGTGCCAGCAGGACCGACAGGAGTCAGCCCCAGCATTTT.

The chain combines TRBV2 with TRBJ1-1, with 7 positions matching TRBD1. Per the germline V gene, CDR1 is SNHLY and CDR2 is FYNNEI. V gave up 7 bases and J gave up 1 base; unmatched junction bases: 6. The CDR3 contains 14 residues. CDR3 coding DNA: TGTGCCAGCAAAACCCGACAGGGGAACACTGAAGCTTTCTTT. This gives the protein CASKTRQGNTEAFF.